This T cell receptor (beta chain) was identified during a study of cytomegalovirus exposure and HLA in healthy donors. The CDR3 consists of 15 residues. Trimming pared 0 bases from V and 0 bases from J, leaving 9 bases between. Per the germline V gene, CDR1 is SGHRS and CDR2 is YFSETQ. Repertoires were generated with immunoSEQ multiplex PCR, while TCRdb's copy carries only in-frame clones and drops some. The sample shows approximately 280,000 clones, approximately 86% of them seen only once. The V gene is TRBV5-1, the J gene TRBJ1-1; D unclear. Sequenced sample: PBMCs. This clonotype was sampled from a woman in her late teens or twenties in good health and CMV-seronegative. Written as DNA, the CDR3 is TGCGCCAGCAGCTTGGAACCGGGATTGAACACTGAAGCTTTCTTT. Amino acid sequence: CASSLEPGLNTEAFF.